The entry below gives a single T cell receptor (beta chain) sequence along with its context. This sample was taken from a study of T cell responses to AZD1222 COVID-19 vaccine. Study as a whole: Both about-4-week and about-12-week second-dose recipients were combined.

The germline V and J ends were trimmed by 5 bases and 1 base, with 8 bases remaining between them. Germline CDR1 MNHEY, CDR2 SMNVEV (reference sequence). The CDR3 is made up of 13 amino acids. Repertoires were generated with immunoSEQ multiplex PCR, while TCRdb's copy carries only in-frame clones and drops some. The sample comprises 60,000 or so clones, around 83% of which are singletons, and 20% rests with the top ten. The material was peripheral blood, obtained on day 0 of AZD1222 vaccination. The sequence was collected from an adult in good health. The rearrangement links TRBV27 to TRBJ1-1; the D is unclear. CDR3 nucleotide sequence: TGTGCCAGCAGTCTCACAGCGAACACTGAAGCTTTCTTT. It specifies CASSLTANTEAFF.